This entry lists 4 T cell receptor beta chains sequenced from one sample in a study of blood T cell repertoires in COVID-19. Method: immunoSEQ multiplex PCR; TCRdb's copy keeps in-frame clones and lacks some. The sample records about 170,000 clones, approximately 79% being singletons. Sequenced: peripheral blood. These receptors originate from a woman in her forties with COVID-19, enrolled during active disease.

This clone was observed a single time. The J gene is TRBJ2-1, the V gene TRBV6-1, with 7 bases that match TRBD2. V lost 2 bases and J lost 9; bases outside the gene matches: 13. The CDR3 has 16 residues. Germline V gene lookup returns CDR1 MNHNS and CDR2 SASEGT. The chain's CDR3 is CASSEPRLPSGPEQFF. In DNA, the CDR3 is TGTGCCAGCAGTGAACCCCGCCTCCCTAGCGGTCCTGAGCAGTTCTTC.

In DNA form, the CDR3 reads TGTGCCAGCAGTGGGACAGGGCTCCTTCTAGATACGCAGTATTTT. Its translation: CASSGTGLLLDTQYF. This chain connects TRBV2 to TRBJ2-3; 8 bases map to TRBD1. Losses at the gene ends were 4 bases for V and 5 bases for J; bases not matched to a gene: 8. The CDR3 totals 15 residues. The germline V gene encodes CDR1 SNHLY and CDR2 FYNNEI.

The chain joins TRBV7-7 to TRBJ1-3; D is unresolved. The CDR3 runs 17 residues. The V gene lost 11 bases and the J gene lost 4 bases, with 27 bases spanning the gap. Germline CDR1 and CDR2: SSHAT and FNYEAQ (reference sequence). The CDR3 nucleotides are TGTGCCCTCTCTTCGGCTGGCGGATTGTCTCTGGGAAACACCATATATTTT. Translating gives CALSSAGGLSLGNTIYF.

The genes are TRBV7-2 and TRBJ1-6; 9 bases are a match to TRBD1. With V trimmed by 5 bases and J by 6 bases, 8 bases remained unmatched. Germline CDR1 is SGHTA and CDR2 is FQGNSA. The CDR3 is 16 residues long. DNA for the CDR3: TGTGCCAGCAGCCGGACCGGGACAGGGACTAATTCACCCCTCCACTTT. It encodes CASSRTGTGTNSPLHF.